The following is a T cell receptor (beta chain) sequence with its context. Clones were sequenced by immunoSEQ multiplex PCR, and TCRdb holds only the in-frame ones, with some missing. This sample carries 40,000 to 60,000 clones, roughly nine tenths of them seen once, and the ten largest clones take 1.5%. The sample originates from a study of T cell changes during pregnancy in multiple sclerosis. The germline CDR1 and CDR2 sequences are SGHRS and YFSETQ. V was clipped by 4 bases and J by 1 base, with 18 bases between them. The CDR3 sequence is 16 residues long. Sequenced material: peripheral blood, taken in the first trimester of pregnancy. This chain links TRBV5-1 with TRBJ2-7; D is perhaps TRBD1 (6 bases). The origin of this receptor is a female donor in good health, enrolled as a control in a pregnancy study. CDR3 bases: TGCGCCAGCAGCAGGAATGTGGGGGCAGGGTCCTACGAGCAGTACTTC. It specifies CASSRNVGAGSYEQYF. The full variable domain, completed using reference TRBV5-1 and TRBJ2-7, is KAGVTQTPRYLIKTRGQQVTLSCSPISGHRSVSWYQQTPGQGLQFLFEYFSETQRNKGNFPGRFSGRQFSNSRSEMNVSTLELGDSALYLCASSRNVGAGSYEQYFGPGTRLTVT.